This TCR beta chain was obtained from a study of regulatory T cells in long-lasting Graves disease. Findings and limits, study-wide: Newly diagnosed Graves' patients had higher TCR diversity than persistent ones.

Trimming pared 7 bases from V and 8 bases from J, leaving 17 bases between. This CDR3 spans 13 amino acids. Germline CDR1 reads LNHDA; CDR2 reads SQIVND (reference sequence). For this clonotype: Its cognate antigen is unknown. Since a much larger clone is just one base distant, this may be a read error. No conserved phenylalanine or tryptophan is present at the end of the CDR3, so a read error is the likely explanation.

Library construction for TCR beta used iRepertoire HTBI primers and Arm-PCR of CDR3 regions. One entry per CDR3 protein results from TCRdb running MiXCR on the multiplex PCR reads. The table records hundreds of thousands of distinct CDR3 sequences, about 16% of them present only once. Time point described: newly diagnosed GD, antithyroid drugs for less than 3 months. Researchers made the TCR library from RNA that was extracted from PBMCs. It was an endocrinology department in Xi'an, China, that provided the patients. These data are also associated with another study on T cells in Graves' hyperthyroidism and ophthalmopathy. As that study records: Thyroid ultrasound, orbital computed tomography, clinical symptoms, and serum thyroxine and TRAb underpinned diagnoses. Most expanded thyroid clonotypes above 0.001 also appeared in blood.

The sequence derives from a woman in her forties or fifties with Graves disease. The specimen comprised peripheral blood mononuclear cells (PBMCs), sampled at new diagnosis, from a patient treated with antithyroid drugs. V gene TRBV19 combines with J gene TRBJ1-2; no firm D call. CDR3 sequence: CASNDRPGQGYTL. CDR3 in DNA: TGTGCCAGTAACGATCGGCCCGGGCAAGGCTACACCCTC.